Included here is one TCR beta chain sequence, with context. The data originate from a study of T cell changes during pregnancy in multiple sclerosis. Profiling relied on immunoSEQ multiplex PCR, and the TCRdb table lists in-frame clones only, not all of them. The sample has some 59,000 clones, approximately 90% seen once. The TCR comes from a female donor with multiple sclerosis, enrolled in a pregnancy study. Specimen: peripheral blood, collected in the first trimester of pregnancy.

The CDR3 spells CASSIEGRGDEKLFF. In DNA, the CDR3 is TGTGCCAGTAGTATTGAGGGCAGGGGAGATGAAAAACTGTTTTTT. This rearrangement joins TRBV19 to TRBJ1-4, with a tentative D call TRBD1 (6 bases). CDR1 and CDR2 from the germline V gene are LNHDA and SQIVND (reference sequence). The V end was cut by 3 bases, the J end by 6 bases, with 14 bases between. There are 15 residues in the CDR3.